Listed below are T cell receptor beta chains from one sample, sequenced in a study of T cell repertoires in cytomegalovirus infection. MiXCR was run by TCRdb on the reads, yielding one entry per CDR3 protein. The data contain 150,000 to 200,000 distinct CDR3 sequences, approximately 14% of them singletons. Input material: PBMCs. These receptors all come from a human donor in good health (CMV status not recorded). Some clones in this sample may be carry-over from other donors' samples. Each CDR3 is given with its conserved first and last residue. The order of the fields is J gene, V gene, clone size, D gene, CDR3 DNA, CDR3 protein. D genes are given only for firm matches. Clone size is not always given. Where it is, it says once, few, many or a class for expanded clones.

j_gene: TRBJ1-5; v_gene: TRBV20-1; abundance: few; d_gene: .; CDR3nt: TGCAGTGCTCTTCCCCCGGTCGGGGCCTTCGGTCAGCCCCAGCATTTT; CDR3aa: CSALPPVGAFGQPQHF
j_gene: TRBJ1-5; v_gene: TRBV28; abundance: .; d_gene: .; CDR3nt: TGTGCCTGCAGTACAGGGAACAATCAGCCCCAGCATTTT; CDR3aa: CACSTGNNQPQHF
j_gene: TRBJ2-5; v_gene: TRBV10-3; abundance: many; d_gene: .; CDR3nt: TGTGCCATCAGTGAGGGCAGACAAGAGACCCAGTACTTC; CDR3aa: CAISEGRQETQYF
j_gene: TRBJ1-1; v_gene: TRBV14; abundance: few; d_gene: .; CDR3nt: TGTGCCAGCAGCCAACGGACTGGCATGGACACTGAAGCTTTCTTT; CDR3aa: CASSQRTGMDTEAFF
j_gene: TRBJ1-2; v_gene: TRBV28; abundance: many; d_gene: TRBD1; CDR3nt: TGTGCCAGCAGCCTCACGCAGGGGGCATATGGCTACACCTTC; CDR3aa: CASSLTQGAYGYTF
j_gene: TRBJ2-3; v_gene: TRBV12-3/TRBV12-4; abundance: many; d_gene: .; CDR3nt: TGTGCCAGCACTCCCACAGATACGCAGTATTTT; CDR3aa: CASTPTDTQYF
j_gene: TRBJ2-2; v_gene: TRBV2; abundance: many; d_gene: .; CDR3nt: TGTGCCAGCCTCCTTGGCTCGGCGAACACCGGGGAGCTGTTTTTT; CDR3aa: CASLLGSANTGELFF
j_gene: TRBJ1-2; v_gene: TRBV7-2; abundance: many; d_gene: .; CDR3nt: TGTGCCAGCAGCTTAGCGCCCTCCCGTCAGAGCGACTATGGCTACACCTTC; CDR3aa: CASSLAPSRQSDYGYTF
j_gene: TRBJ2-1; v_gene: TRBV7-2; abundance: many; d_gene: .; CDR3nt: TGTGCCAGCAGCTTAGGGAGGCACAATGAGCAGTTCTTC; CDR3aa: CASSLGRHNEQFF
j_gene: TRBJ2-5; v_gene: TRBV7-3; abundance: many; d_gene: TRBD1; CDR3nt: TGTGCCAGCAGCACCCGACAGGGGCGAGGAGAGACCCAGTACTTC; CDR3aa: CASSTRQGRGETQYF
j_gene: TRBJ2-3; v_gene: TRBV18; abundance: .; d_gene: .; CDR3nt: TGTGCCAGCTTCCCCGGACAGACTAGCACAGATACGCAGTATTTT; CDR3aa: CASFPGQTSTDTQYF
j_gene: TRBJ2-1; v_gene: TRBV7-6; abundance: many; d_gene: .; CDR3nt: TGTGCCAGCAGTTTAGGCCGTTTAAATGAGCAGTTCTTC; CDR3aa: CASSLGRLNEQFF
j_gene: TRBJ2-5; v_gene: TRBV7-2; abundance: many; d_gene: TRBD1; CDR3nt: TGTGCCAGCAGCCAGGGTGGACAGGGATATGAGACCCAGTACTTC; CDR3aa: CASSQGGQGYETQYF
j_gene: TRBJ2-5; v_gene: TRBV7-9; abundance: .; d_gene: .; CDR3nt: TGTGCCAGCAGCTTAGGAACCGCCCAGTACTTC; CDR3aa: CASSLGTAQYF
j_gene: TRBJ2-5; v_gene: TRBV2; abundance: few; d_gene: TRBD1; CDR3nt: TGTGCCAGCAAGCCCGGGACAGCTGGCCAAGAGACCCAGTACTTC; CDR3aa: CASKPGTAGQETQYF
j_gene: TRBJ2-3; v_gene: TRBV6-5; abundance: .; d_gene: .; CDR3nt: TGTGCCAGCAGTCCCTCGGGTAGCCGCGATACGCAGTATTTT; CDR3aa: CASSPSGSRDTQYF
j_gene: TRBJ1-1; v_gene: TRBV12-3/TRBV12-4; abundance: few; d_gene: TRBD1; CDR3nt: TGTGCCAGCAGTTTAGGTGGGACAGGTACTGTTGAAGCTTTCTTT; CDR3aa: CASSLGGTGTVEAFF
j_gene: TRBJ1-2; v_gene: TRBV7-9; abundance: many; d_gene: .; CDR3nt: TGTGCCAGCAGCCTCCAGGGGCTTGAAGATGGCTACACCTTC; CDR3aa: CASSLQGLEDGYTF
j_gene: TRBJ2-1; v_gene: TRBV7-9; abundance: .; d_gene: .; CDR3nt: TGTGCCAGCAGCTTCAGGGTTAATGAGCAGTTCTTC; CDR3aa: CASSFRVNEQFF
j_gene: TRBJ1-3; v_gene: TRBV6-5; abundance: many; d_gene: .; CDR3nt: TGTGCCAGCAGTTACTCGGGGGGAAACACCATATATTTT; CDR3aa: CASSYSGGNTIYF
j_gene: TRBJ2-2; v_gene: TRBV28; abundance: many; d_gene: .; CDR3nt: TGTGCCACCCTAAGCCCAGCGAACACCGGGGAGCTGTTTTTT; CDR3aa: CATLSPANTGELFF
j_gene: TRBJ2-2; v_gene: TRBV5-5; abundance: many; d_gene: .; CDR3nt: TGTGCCAGCACCTGGGGAAACACCGGGGAGCTGTTTTTT; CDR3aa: CASTWGNTGELFF
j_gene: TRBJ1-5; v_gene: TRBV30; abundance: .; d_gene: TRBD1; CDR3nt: TGTGCCTGGACGCGGGACAGGGGTCCCAATCAGCCCCAGCATTTT; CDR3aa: CAWTRDRGPNQPQHF
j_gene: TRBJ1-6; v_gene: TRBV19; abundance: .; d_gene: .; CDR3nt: TGTGCCAGTAGTACGGGGACGGCAAATTCACCCCTCCACTTT; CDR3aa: CASSTGTANSPLHF
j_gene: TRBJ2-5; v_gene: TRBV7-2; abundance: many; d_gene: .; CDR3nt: TGTGCCAGCAGCTTAGCGTGGCAGGGTCAAGAGACCCAGTACTTC; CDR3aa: CASSLAWQGQETQYF
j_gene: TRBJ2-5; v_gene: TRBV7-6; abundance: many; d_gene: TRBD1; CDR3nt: TGTGCCAGCAGCCCGGGGGGACAGGGGTTGGGTGAGACCCAGTACTTC; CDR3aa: CASSPGGQGLGETQYF
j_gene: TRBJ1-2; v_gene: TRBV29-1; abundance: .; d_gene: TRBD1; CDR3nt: TGCAGCCTTACAGGGACAGGGGAAAGGGGCTACACCTTC; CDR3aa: CSLTGTGERGYTF
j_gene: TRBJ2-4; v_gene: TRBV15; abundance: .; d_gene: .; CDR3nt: TGTGCCACCAGCATTGCAGTAGGGACACTCGAAGCCAAAAACATTCAGTACTTC; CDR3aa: CATSIAVGTLEAKNIQYF
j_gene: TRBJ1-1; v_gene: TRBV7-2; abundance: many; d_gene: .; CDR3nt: TGTGCCAGCAGCGTGGGACATCTGAACACTGAAGCTTTCTTT; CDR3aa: CASSVGHLNTEAFF
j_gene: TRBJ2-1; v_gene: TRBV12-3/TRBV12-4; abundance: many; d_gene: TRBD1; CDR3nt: TGTGCCAGCAGTGCTAAGACAGGGGTCAATGAGCAGTTCTTC; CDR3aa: CASSAKTGVNEQFF
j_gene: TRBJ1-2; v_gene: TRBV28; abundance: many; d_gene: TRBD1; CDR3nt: TGTGCCAGCAGCCGGGGGGACAGGGGTGGCTACACCTTC; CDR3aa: CASSRGDRGGYTF
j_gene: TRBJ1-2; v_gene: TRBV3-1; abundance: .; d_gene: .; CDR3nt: TGTGCCAGCAGCCCTGACGGGGGGCGGATCCATGGCTACACCTTC; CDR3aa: CASSPDGGRIHGYTF
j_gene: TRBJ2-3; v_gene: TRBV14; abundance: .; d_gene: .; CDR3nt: TGTGCCAGCAGCCGACCGGACGTGCGCACAGATACGCAGTATTTT; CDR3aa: CASSRPDVRTDTQYF
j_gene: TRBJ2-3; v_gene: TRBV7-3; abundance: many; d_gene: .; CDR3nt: TGTGCCAGCAGCTTAATTACTAAAGATACGCAGTATTTT; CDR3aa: CASSLITKDTQYF
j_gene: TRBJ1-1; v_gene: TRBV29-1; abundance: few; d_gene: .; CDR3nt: TGCAGCGCCTACCGGGACGGTGAAGCTTTCTTT; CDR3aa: CSAYRDGEAFF
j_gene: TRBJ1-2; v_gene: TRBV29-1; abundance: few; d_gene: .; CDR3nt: TGCAGCGTTGGTTCGAGGGAGGGCTACACCTTC; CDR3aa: CSVGSREGYTF
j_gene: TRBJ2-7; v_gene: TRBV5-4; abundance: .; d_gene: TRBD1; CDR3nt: TGTGCCAGCAGCTTCCCGGGACAGAGAACCTACGAGCAGTACTTC; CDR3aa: CASSFPGQRTYEQYF
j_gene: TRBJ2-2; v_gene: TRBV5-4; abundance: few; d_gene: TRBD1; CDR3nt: TGTGCCAGCAGCCCGGGACAGGGGGTTCCCGGGGAGCTGTTTTTT; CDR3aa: CASSPGQGVPGELFF
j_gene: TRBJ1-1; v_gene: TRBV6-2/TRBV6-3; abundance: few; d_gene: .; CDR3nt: TGTGCCAGCAGGGAGGGATACTTGAACACTGAAGCTTTCTTT; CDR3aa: CASREGYLNTEAFF
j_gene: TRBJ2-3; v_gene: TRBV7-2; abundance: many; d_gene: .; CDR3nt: TGTGCCAGCAGCGAACCCGGACAGAAAAAAATAGATACGCAGTATTTT; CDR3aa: CASSEPGQKKIDTQYF
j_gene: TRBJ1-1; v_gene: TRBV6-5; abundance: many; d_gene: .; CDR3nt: TGTGCCAGCAGTTACTCCTTGAAGTCACGGAGCACTGAAGCTTTCTTT; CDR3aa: CASSYSLKSRSTEAFF
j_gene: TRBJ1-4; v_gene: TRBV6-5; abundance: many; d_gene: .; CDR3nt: TGTGCCAGCAGTTACTCGAGGTCCCAGGGGTCCAATGAAAAACTGTTTTTT; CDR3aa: CASSYSRSQGSNEKLFF
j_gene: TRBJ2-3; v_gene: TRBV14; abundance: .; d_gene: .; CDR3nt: TGTGCCAGCAGCCCCTCAACAAATACGCAGTATTTT; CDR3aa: CASSPSTNTQYF
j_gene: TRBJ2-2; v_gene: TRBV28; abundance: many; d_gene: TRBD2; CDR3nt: TGTGCCAGCAGTTTAGGAGGACTAGGGGCGAACACCGGGGAGCTGTTTTTT; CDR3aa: CASSLGGLGANTGELFF
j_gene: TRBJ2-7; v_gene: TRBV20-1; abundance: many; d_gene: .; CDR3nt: TGCAGTGGCGAGGACGGGCGGACGGGGGCCGCCTACGAGCAGTACTTC; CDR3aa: CSGEDGRTGAAYEQYF
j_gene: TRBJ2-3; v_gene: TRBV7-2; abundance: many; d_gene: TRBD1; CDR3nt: TGTGCCAGCAGCTGGCGCGACAGGGTCGGGGATACGCAGTATTTT; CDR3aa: CASSWRDRVGDTQYF
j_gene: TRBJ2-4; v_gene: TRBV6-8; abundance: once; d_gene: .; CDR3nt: TGTGCCAGCTGTGGACAGCTAGCCAAAAACATTCAGTACTTC; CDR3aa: CASCGQLAKNIQYF
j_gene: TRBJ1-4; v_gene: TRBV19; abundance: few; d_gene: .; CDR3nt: TGTGCCAGTAGTATCTCCGATGCGGGGGAAAAACTGTTTTTT; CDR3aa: CASSISDAGEKLFF
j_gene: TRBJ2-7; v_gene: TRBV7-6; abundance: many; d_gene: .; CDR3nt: TGTGCCAGCAGCTTTGGACGGACCTACGAGCAGTACTTC; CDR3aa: CASSFGRTYEQYF
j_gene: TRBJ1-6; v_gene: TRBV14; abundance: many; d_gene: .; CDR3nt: TGTGCCAGCAGCCACGGACCGCTTTATCCCCTCCACTTT; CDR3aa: CASSHGPLYPLHF
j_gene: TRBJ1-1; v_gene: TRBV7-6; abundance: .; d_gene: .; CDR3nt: TGTGCCAGCAGCTTGGGGGCGCGTGAAGCTTTCTTT; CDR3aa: CASSLGAREAFF
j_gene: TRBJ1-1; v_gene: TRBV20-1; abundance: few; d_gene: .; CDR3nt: TGCAGTGCCAAGGGGTTGAAACAAGCTGGGAACACTGAAGCTTTCTTT; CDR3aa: CSAKGLKQAGNTEAFF
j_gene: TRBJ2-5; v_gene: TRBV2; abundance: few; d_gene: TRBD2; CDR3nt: TGTGCCAGCAGTGAAGGCGGGGGGGCGGGGGAGACCCAGTACTTC; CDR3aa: CASSEGGGAGETQYF
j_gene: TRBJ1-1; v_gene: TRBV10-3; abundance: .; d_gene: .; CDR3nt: TGTGCCATCATGTCATCACCGGAATCGGGAGCTTTCTTT; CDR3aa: CAIMSSPESGAFF
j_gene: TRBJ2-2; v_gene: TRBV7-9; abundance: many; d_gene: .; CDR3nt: TGTGCCAGCAGCTTTGCCAGGGTCGTCACCGGGGAGCTGTTTTTT; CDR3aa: CASSFARVVTGELFF